This TCR beta chain derives from a study of shared clonotypes between healthy human individuals. Study conclusions and caveats: On the whole, naive subsets had larger estimated richness than memory subsets had.

Concerning this clone: Its target is not known.

The assay ran at deep level. Several immunoSEQ 96-well plates shared each subset's DNA, each plate a replicate. The data were produced by immunoSEQ multiplex PCR, yet TCRdb's version contains in-frame clones alone and is incomplete. The table lists some 2,100,000 clones, approximately 96% of them singletons. The germline V and J ends were trimmed by 3 bases and 2 bases, with 5 bases remaining between them. The CDR3 sequence is 11 residues long. Germline CDR1 is DFQATT and CDR2 is SNEGSKA (reference sequence). The receptor was derived from a man aged 18 to 29 in good health. The sample taken for sequencing was naive CD4+ T cells sorted from blood. Described subset: CD45RA+ positively selected. The J gene is TRBJ2-7, the V gene TRBV20-1; D is uncertain. The CDR3 region has the DNA TGCAGTGCTAGCGAAACCTACGAGCAGTACTTC. It yields the protein CSASETYEQYF.